The 30 T cell receptor beta chains presented below share a single source sample, sequenced in a study of blood T cell repertoires in COVID-19. Repertoires were generated with immunoSEQ multiplex PCR, while TCRdb's copy carries only in-frame clones and drops some. The repertoire has around 140,000 clones, about three quarters of them found once; the top ten carry 16%. The material sequenced was peripheral blood. The receptors were sampled from a man in his fifties or sixties with acute or convalescent COVID-19.

The chain has TRBV25-1 and TRBJ2-2; 7 nucleotides line up with TRBD2. Germline V gene lookup returns CDR1 MGHDK and CDR2 SYGVNS. Trimming took 2 bases from V and 6 from J; bases not matched to a gene: 3. The CDR3 loop spans 14 amino acids. The CDR3 DNA reads TGTGCCAGCAGTGAAAGCGGGGATGCCGGGGAGCTGTTTTTT. Translated, it gives CASSESGDAGELFF.

The chain couples TRBV25-1 to TRBJ2-1; 8 bases agree with TRBD1. This CDR3 is 13 amino acids long. Germline CDR1 MGHDK, CDR2 SYGVNS. J lost 6 bases, V lost 6 bases, and 4 bases had no gene match. The CDR3 loop reads CASSHTGGNEQFF. The CDR3 nucleotides read TGTGCCAGCAGCCACACAGGGGGCAATGAGCAGTTCTTC.

The V and J genes are TRBV24-1 and TRBJ2-3; the match to TRBD2 covers 14 bases. V lost 9 bases, J lost 0 bases, and 4 bases stayed unmatched. The CDR3 spans 16 residues. Germline assignment: CDR1 KGHDR and CDR2 SFDVKD. The CDR3 DNA reads as TGTGCCACCGGGACTAGCGGGGGAGCGAGCACAGATACGCAGTATTTT. Translated, it gives CATGTSGGASTDTQYF.

This chain connects TRBV27 to TRBJ2-3; 12 positions match TRBD2. V gave up 4 bases and J gave up 8 bases; unmatched junction bases: 7. Per germline, CDR1 MNHEY and CDR2 SMNVEV (reference sequence). The CDR3 length is 15 residues. The CDR3 loop is CASSSLQGLAGTQYF. The CDR3 DNA reads as TGTGCCAGCAGTTCGCTCCAGGGACTAGCGGGTACGCAGTATTTT.

The chain employs TRBV18 and TRBJ2-5, with TRBD1 identical over 9 bases. The trim removed 3 bases at V and 3 bases at J, leaving 5 bases unmatched. The CDR3 extends over 15 amino acids. Germline CDR1 reads KGHSH; CDR2 reads LQKENI. DNA for the CDR3: TGTGCCAGCTCACCCCCGGGGACAGGGAAAGAGACCCAGTACTTC. Residues: CASSPPGTGKETQYF.

The chain carries TRBV3-1 (or the pseudogene TRBV3-2) and TRBJ1-2, with 10 bases that match TRBD1. Germline CDR1 is LGHDT and CDR2 is YNNKEL (reference sequence). The CDR3 is 13 residues long. Trimming at V came to 4 bases and at J to 8 bases, leaving 4 bases not matched to a gene. For the CDR3, the DNA is TGTGCCAGCAGCCGACAGGGGGCTGGCGGCTACACCTTC. Protein sequence: CASSRQGAGGYTF.

CDR3 nucleotides: TGTGCCAGCAGGGCCAGGACAGAGAACACTGAAGCTTTCTTT. Protein: CASRARTENTEAFF. The V call is TRBV5-6, the J call TRBJ1-1, with D perhaps matching TRBD1 (6 bases). CDR3 size: 14 residues. V was trimmed by 5 bases and J by 1 base, leaving 12 bases between them. Germline CDR1 and CDR2: SGHDT and YYEEEE.

This sequence joins TRBV7-6 and TRBJ2-7; 14 positions agree with TRBD2. The CDR3 spans 18 residues. Germline-derived CDR1 and CDR2 are SGHVS and FNYEAQ. The V segment lost 5 bases and the J segment 6 bases; nucleotides outside the gene matches: 15. The CDR3 coding sequence is TGTGCCAGCAGCCCAGCGGTGTGGGCTGGGACTAGCGGGAGCGAGCAGTACTTC. It is translated as CASSPAVWAGTSGSEQYF.

This clone has only one observation. The rearrangement joins TRBV2 to TRBJ2-3; 10 nucleotides align to TRBD1. The length of the CDR3 is 14 residues. The V and J ends lost 8 bases and 3 bases, in that order; junction bases with no gene match: 5. Germline V lookup: CDR1 SNHLY, CDR2 FYNNEI. CDR3 sequence: CASVRDRGTDTQYF. DNA for the CDR3: TGTGCCAGCGTCCGGGACAGGGGAACAGATACGCAGTATTTT.

In this sample, this clone turned up a few times. The chain joins TRBV5-1 to TRBJ2-5, with 12 bases aligning to TRBD2. There are 16 residues in the CDR3. CDR1 SGHRS and CDR2 YFSETQ come from the germline V gene. J was trimmed by 2 bases and V by 0 bases; bases with no gene match: 2. CDR3 sequence reads: CASSLVLAGGQETQYF. CDR3 in DNA: TGCGCCAGCAGCTTGGTTCTAGCGGGGGGGCAAGAGACCCAGTACTTC.

The chain has TRBV29-1 and TRBJ2-2; D is ambiguous. This CDR3 has 17 residues. CDR1 and CDR2 from the germline V gene are SQVTM and ANQGSEA. V lost 0 bases, J lost 4 bases, and 18 bases lay in between. Here the CDR3 reads CSVEDLSYSFVTGELFF. CDR3 DNA sequence: TGCAGCGTTGAAGATCTGTCGTACAGTTTTGTCACCGGGGAGCTGTTTTTT.

The DNA for the CDR3 is TGCAGCGTTGAGCCAGGGGGCATGGGAGATACGCAGTATTTT. This encodes CSVEPGGMGDTQYF. V usage is TRBV29-1 and J usage is TRBJ2-3, with 8 bases fitting TRBD1. Germline values: CDR1 SQVTM, CDR2 ANQGSEA. This CDR3 contains 14 residues. The junction had 7 bases not matched to a gene; V was cut back by 3 bases and J by 5 bases.

This chain joins TRBV2 and TRBJ2-3; perhaps TRBD1 as D (5 bases). Trimming left V 4 bases short and J 2 bases short, with 13 bases between. CDR3 length: 15 residues. The germline gives CDR1 SNHLY, CDR2 FYNNEI. In DNA form, the CDR3 reads TGTGCCAGCAGTGGGATGGACACCTACACAGATACGCAGTATTTT. Amino acids: CASSGMDTYTDTQYF.

J is TRBJ2-7 and V is TRBV27; 7 nucleotides line up with TRBD1. The CDR3 has 12 amino acids. Losses at the gene ends were 9 bases for V and 3 bases for J; bases not matched to a gene: 5. In germline, CDR1 is MNHEY, CDR2 SMNVEV (reference sequence). The CDR3 is CARSTGCYEQYV. DNA for the CDR3: TGTGCCAGGTCGACAGGGTGCTACGAGCAGTACGTC.

The chain carries TRBV5-1 and TRBJ1-2; 8 nucleotides line up with TRBD1. From germline, CDR1 is SGHRS and CDR2 YFSETQ. Unmatched junction bases numbered 10, after V lost 4 bases and J lost 8 bases. This CDR3 spans 14 amino acids. The DNA of the CDR3 is TGCGCCAGCAGCCCCGATGGACAGGGCGGCGGCTACACCTTC. It is translated as CASSPDGQGGGYTF. The variable domain in full, with the rest retrieved from reference TRBV5-1 and TRBJ1-2, is KAGVTQTPRYLIKTRGQQVTLSCSPISGHRSVSWYQQTPGQGLQFLFEYFSETQRNKGNFPGRFSGRQFSNSRSEMNVSTLELGDSALYLCASSPDGQGGGYTFGSGTRLTVV.

The V gene is TRBV19, the J gene TRBJ1-3; tentative D call: TRBD1 (5 bases). Trimming removed 6 bases from V and 1 base from J, with 13 bases in between. Per the germline V gene, CDR1 is LNHDA and CDR2 is SQIVND (reference sequence). The CDR3 has 15 residues. CDR3 region: CASRPTVPSGNTIYF. CDR3 nucleotide sequence: TGTGCCAGTAGGCCGACAGTTCCGTCTGGAAACACCATATATTTT.

The rearrangement uses TRBV10-3 and TRBJ2-7; 7 bases map to TRBD1. CDR1 ENHRY and CDR2 SYGVKD come from the germline V gene. The CDR3 length is 13 residues. J was trimmed by 2 bases and V by 6 bases; bases with no gene match: 4. CDR3 in amino acids: CAISAGGPYEQYV. In nucleotides, the CDR3 is TGTGCCATCAGCGCAGGGGGACCCTACGAGCAGTACGTC.

V usage is TRBV15 and J usage is TRBJ2-7, with D perhaps TRBD1 (6 bases). The CDR3 is made up of 16 amino acids. Per the germline V gene, CDR1 is LNHNV and CDR2 is YYDKDF (reference sequence). V was cut by 0 bases and J by 1 base, with 13 bases left in between. The CDR3 is CATSREFWGRSYEQYF. CDR3 sequence (DNA): TGTGCCACCAGCAGAGAGTTTTGGGGGCGATCCTACGAGCAGTACTTC.

CDR3: CASSFPTGGIGSPLHF. CDR3 nucleotides: TGTGCCAGCAGCTTCCCGACAGGGGGCATAGGATCACCCCTCCACTTT. The chain recombines TRBV11-2 with TRBJ1-6; 10 bases map to TRBD1. Germline V gives CDR1 SGHAT, CDR2 FQNNGV. The length of the CDR3 is 16 residues. The ends lost 3 bases at V and 10 bases at J; junction bases unmatched: 9.

The rearrangement uses TRBV3-1 (or the pseudogene TRBV3-2) and TRBJ2-1; D not certain. Trimming removed 3 bases from V and 7 bases from J, with 7 bases in between. Looked up from germline, CDR1 is LGHDT and CDR2 is YNNKEL (reference sequence). The CDR3 length is 12 residues. The CDR3 here is CASSHPANEQFF. DNA for the CDR3: TGTGCCAGCAGCCACCCAGCGAATGAGCAGTTCTTC.

The CDR3, as DNA: TGTGCCAGCAGCCCCCTTCCTTATGGCTACACCTTC. Protein product: CASSPLPYGYTF. The J gene is TRBJ1-2, the V gene TRBV7-9, with D hard to call. The V gene's germline CDR1 is SEHNR and CDR2 FQNEAQ (reference sequence). Trimming stripped 5 bases from V and 5 bases from J, with 9 bases between. The CDR3 consists of 12 residues.

The V call is TRBV6-5, the J call TRBJ2-7; 12 bases fit TRBD2. The CDR3 runs 14 residues. J lost 4 bases, V lost 8 bases, and 6 bases had no gene match. The germline V gene has CDR1 MNHEY and CDR2 SVGAGI. CDR3: CASRPGTSGYEQYF. Written as DNA, the CDR3 is TGTGCCAGCCGGCCGGGGACTAGCGGGTACGAGCAGTACTTC.

The gene calls are TRBV3-1 (or the pseudogene TRBV3-2) and TRBJ2-5; TRBD2 aligns across 11 bases. Unmatched junction bases numbered 6, after V lost 4 bases and J lost 5 bases. The CDR3 has 15 residues. The germline V gene has CDR1 LGHDT and CDR2 YNNKEL (reference sequence). Written as DNA, the CDR3 is TGTGCCAGCAGCCTGGGACTAGCGGAACAGGAGACCCAGTACTTC. Protein sequence: CASSLGLAEQETQYF.

This clone was found a few times. CDR3 bases: TGTGCCAGCAGCGCCACCGGACAGGGTTCACCCCTCCACTTT. It is translated as CASSATGQGSPLHF. The gene calls are TRBV7-3 and TRBJ1-6; 8 bases agree with TRBD1. The CDR3 is made up of 14 amino acids. The trim removed 5 bases at V and 9 bases at J, leaving 6 bases unmatched. Per the germline V gene, CDR1 is SGHTA and CDR2 is FQGTGA.

This chain connects TRBV9 to TRBJ2-1; TRBD2 aligns across 13 bases. This CDR3 region has 14 residues. With V trimmed by 6 bases and J by 8 bases, 5 bases remained unmatched. Germline V lookup: CDR1 SGDLS, CDR2 YYNGEE. The CDR3 nucleotides read TGTGCCAGCACCGGGACTAGCGGGGTTCATGAGCAGTTCTTC. This sequence encodes CASTGTSGVHEQFF.

This clone was observed a few times. The DNA for the CDR3 is TGCGCCAGCAGCTGGGGGCCCAGCACAGATACGCAGTATTTT. This encodes CASSWGPSTDTQYF. The chain couples TRBV5-1 to TRBJ2-3; TRBD1 might be the D (6 bases). V gave up 3 bases and J gave up 0 bases, with 8 bases separating them. The CDR3 has 14 residues. Germline CDR1 SGHRS, CDR2 YFSETQ.

The V gene is TRBV15, the J gene TRBJ1-6, with D unresolved. The CDR3 is 14 amino acids. The V end lost 6 bases, the J end lost 4 bases, and 10 bases lay between the germline ends. Germline V gene sequence: CDR1 LNHNV, CDR2 YYDKDF (reference sequence). CDR3 loop: CATRAGRYNSPLHF. The CDR3 nucleotides read TGTGCCACCAGGGCGGGAAGATATAATTCACCCCTCCACTTT.

The V gene is TRBV30, the J gene TRBJ2-3; TRBD1 agrees at 8 bases. Germline CDR1 reads GTSNPN; CDR2 reads SVGIG (reference sequence). This CDR3 spans 14 amino acids. The ends lost 2 bases at V and 7 bases at J; junction bases unmatched: 8. The CDR3 loop reads CAWSTTGGGNTQYF. CDR3 bases: TGTGCCTGGAGTACCACAGGGGGTGGGAATACGCAGTATTTT.

V gene TRBV7-8 combines with J gene TRBJ2-5, with 11 bases identical to TRBD1. The CDR3 runs 14 residues. CDR1 is SGHVS and CDR2 is FQNEAQ in the germline V gene. Losses at the gene ends were 5 bases for V and 4 bases for J; bases not matched to a gene: 3. The CDR3 sequence: CASSLGTGGETQYF. The CDR3 region has the DNA TGTGCCAGCAGCCTAGGGACAGGGGGAGAGACCCAGTACTTC.

The CDR3 nucleotides read TGTGCCAGCAGCCCCACGACTAGCGGGGGGTGGGAGACCCAGTACTTC. Translating gives CASSPTTSGGWETQYF. The chain employs TRBV7-6 and TRBJ2-5; 13 positions match TRBD2. There are 16 residues in the CDR3. V dropped 5 bases and J dropped 5; count of bases not matched to a gene: 8. CDR1 is SGHVS, CDR2 FNYEAQ, per germline.